This T cell receptor beta chain was sequenced for a study of beta chain features in type 1 diabetes. cDNA synthesis used the whole RNA isolate, giving expressed TCRB sequences. The table came from immunoSEQ multiplex PCR; TCRdb's copy has only in-frame clones and leaves some out. Here the sample spans around 240,000 clones, around 65% being singletons. Trimming removed 7 bases from V and 2 bases from J, with 18 bases in between. The CDR3 contains 14 residues. CDR1 is SQVTM and CDR2 is ANQGSEA in the germline V gene. The material sequenced was naive CD4+ T cells from blood. The chain couples TRBV29-1 to TRBJ2-7; TRBD1 or TRBD2 may be the D gene (5 bases each). This TCR was recovered from a man aged 30 to 45 in good health. The DNA for the CDR3 is TGCAGCGCCCTCCTCGGGACGGTGACCTACGAGCAGTACTTC. It yields the protein CSALLGTVTYEQYF.